The clone carrying this T cell receptor beta chain has a handful of counts. The CDR3 extends over 17 amino acids. Germline CDR1 is DFQATT and CDR2 is SNEGSKA (reference sequence). J lost 0 bases, V lost 5 bases, and 14 bases had no gene match. TCRdb re-derived calls from the RT-PCR reads in MiXCR, one entry per CDR3 protein. The sample consists of around 700,000 distinct CDR3 sequences, 13% to 15% of them appearing once. V usage is TRBV20-1 and J usage is TRBJ1-2; TRBD1 aligns across 8 bases. This receptor was taken from a female donor in good health, serving as a healthy control. The sequenced material came from memory CD4+ T cells from blood. The CDR3 loop is CSASRGTGGHSNYGYTF. CDR3 nucleotide sequence: TGCAGTGCTTCCCGCGGGACAGGAGGACACTCTAACTATGGCTACACCTTC.